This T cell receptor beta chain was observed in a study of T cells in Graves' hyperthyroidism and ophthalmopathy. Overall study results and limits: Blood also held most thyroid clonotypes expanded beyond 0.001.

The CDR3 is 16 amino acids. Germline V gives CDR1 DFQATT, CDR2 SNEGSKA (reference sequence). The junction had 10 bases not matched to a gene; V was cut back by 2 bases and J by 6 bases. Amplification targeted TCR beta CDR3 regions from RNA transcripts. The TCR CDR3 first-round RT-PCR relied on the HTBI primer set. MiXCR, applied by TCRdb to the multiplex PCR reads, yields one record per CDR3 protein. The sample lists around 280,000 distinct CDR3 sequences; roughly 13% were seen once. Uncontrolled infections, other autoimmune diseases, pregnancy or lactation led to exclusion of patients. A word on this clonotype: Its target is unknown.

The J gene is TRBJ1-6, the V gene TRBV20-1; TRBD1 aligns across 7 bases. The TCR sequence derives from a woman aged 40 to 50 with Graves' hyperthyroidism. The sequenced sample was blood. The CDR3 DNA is TGCAGTGCTAGACACTTGACAGGGAGCGGTAATTCACCCCTCCACTTT. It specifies CSARHLTGSGNSPLHF.